This T cell receptor beta chain was captured by sequencing in a study of T-cell memory formation after mild COVID-19. CDR3 length equals 13 residues. V was pared by 1 base and J by 4 bases, with 6 bases between. The germline gives CDR1 SGHRS, CDR2 YFSETQ. 5'RACE primed from the constant segment yielded TCR alpha and TCR beta cDNA libraries bearing sample barcodes and UMIs. TCRdb redid the calling of the 5' RACE reads with MiXCR, one entry per CDR3 protein. This sample has roughly 240,000 distinct CDR3 sequences, with about 16% found just once. General study points: Later expanders leaned CD4+, whereas day 15 to 85 contracting clones were balanced CD4/CD8. Prior to infection, memory already included some responding clones, suggesting cross-reactive memory joined. Confirmation was lacking for SARS-CoV-2 specificity of second-wave clones that peaked on day 37.

As to this clonotype: Its cognate antigen is unknown.

This chain links TRBV5-1 with TRBJ2-1; no clear D gene. The clonotype originates from an adult woman who had mild COVID-19 (a few samples of this study predate the infection). Cell type and time point are not known. The sequenced sample consisted of PBMCs or a T cell subset sorted from them (not recorded which). The CDR3 sequence: CASSLMEYNEQFF. As DNA, the CDR3 is TGCGCCAGCAGCTTGATGGAGTACAATGAGCAGTTCTTC.